This T cell receptor beta chain was recovered during a study of Ad26.COV2.S vaccination and SARS-CoV-2 variants (dated by TCRdb to about 2021). Background on the whole study: Donors in the vaccine arm were drawn from COV1001, a multicentre, randomized, double-blind, placebo-controlled phase I-IIa trial testing Ad26.COV2.S in healthy adults. Dosing of Ad26.COV2.S was intramuscular, at either 5x10^10 or 1x10^11 viral particles, delivered as one shot or as two shots spaced 56 days apart. Trial participants were randomized into five groups of five: low-dose or high-dose Ad26.COV2.S given once or twice, or placebo on both occasions. The specificity and breadth of SARS-CoV-2-reactive T cell receptors after Ad26.COV2.S vaccination were assessed by TCRbeta repertoire sequencing. A total of approximately 32 samples were included in the TCR-sequenced set, comprising about 20 Ad26.COV2.S vaccine recipients, 5 placebo recipients and 8 SARS-CoV-2 convalescent individuals. Blinding of investigators to trial group allocation was maintained during experiments and outcome assessment. Here is what the overall study found, with its caveats: Non-spike TCR breadth was comparable between vaccine and placebo recipients, consistent with the vaccine containing only spike. It was noted by the authors that total T cell responses may have been underestimated by the TCR breadth and depth analyses. The study was not powered for comparison of responses between vaccine doses or regimens. After vaccination, spike-specific CD8+ and CD4+ T cell responses were reported to show substantial breadth. Higher spike-specific TCR breadth was observed in Ad26.COV2.S recipients than in placebo recipients (P = 0.0014).

Of note for this clone: Its antigen remains undetermined. Qualities for individual bases were not recorded, and no much larger clone is one base off.

TCRbeta CDR3 regions were sequenced with the immunoSEQ Assay. After extraction, genomic DNA underwent amplification by bias-controlled multiplex PCR, followed by high-throughput sequencing. The published analysis was carried out like this. To quantify the absolute abundance of each unique TCRbeta CDR3 region, sequences were collapsed and filtered. T cell fraction was estimated by normalization of TCRbeta template counts to usable DNA, with usable DNA being measured through amplification of reference genes present in all nucleated cells. Repertoire TCRs were annotated as SARS-CoV-2-specific when V gene, CDR3 amino acid sequence and J gene were exactly matched to a known reactive TCR set. The reference SARS-CoV-2 TCR set was derived from MIRA and filtered for enrichment in COVID-19-positive ImmuneCODE repertoires, a step that removed public or cross-reactive TCRs. Based on the MIRA antigens, annotated TCRs were further analysed at the level of specific ORF or position within ORF. Depth was the summed frequency of annotated unique rearrangements, while breadth was defined as annotated unique rearrangements over total unique productive rearrangements. Two-sided Wilcoxon rank-sum tests were used to compare TCR breadth between groups. The immuneACCESS repertoire file appears here via TCRdb, limited to in-frame rearrangements. These files lack a portion of the clones; in checked studies, under half of the deficit traces to unresolved V genes, and the cause of the others is not known. V, J and clone size are taken as reported in that table, and D and trimming were inferred from the DNA itself. For this sample the table gives 440,000 or so clones, of which 80% to 95% were detected only once. The ten largest clonotypes hold around 4.5% of the sample.

Interpreted using the paper, the treatment or condition label stands for: 15 to 20 received Ad26.COV2.S at low or high dose, single or two shots; 5 received placebo; per-sample allocation not given. Repertoires of vaccine and placebo recipients were sequenced from samples taken on day 63 after the first injection. Between 29 July and 7 August 2020, Cohort 1b enrolled about 27 adults aged 18-55 years at one site in Boston, USA. Ad26.COV2.S consisted of a replication-incompetent adenovirus type 26 vector by which a prefusion-stabilized SARS-CoV-2 spike protein from the original Wuhan strain was expressed. The junction shows trimming of 0 bases on V and 0 bases on J, plus 9 bases between the germline ends. The germline V gene (reference sequence) provides CDR1 SEHNR and CDR2 FQNEAQ. The CDR3 has 15 amino acids, counting the end cysteine and phenylalanine. Solely the CDR3 DNA is kept, with 45 bases framed from the first base.

This chain joins TRBV7-9 to TRBJ2-7; no D gene call is confident. The source of this sequence is a person aged 18-65 years who received the Ad26.COV2.S COVID-19 vaccine or a placebo. The sequencing used peripheral blood, collected in a trial of Ad26.COV2.S vaccine versus placebo. Here is the DNA: TGTGCCAGCAGCTTAGCCCTGAGGAGCTCCTACGAGCAGTACTTC. Its coded protein is CASSLALRSSYEQYF.